This T cell receptor beta chain was sequenced for a study of blood T cell repertoires in COVID-19. In the original analysis: Cell counts per sample came from amplifying reference gene primers. TCRdb keeps only in-frame clones here, not all; method: immunoSEQ multiplex PCR. D and trimming were read from the DNA, whereas the V and J calls and clone size are those reported in that table. The sample has approximately 190,000 clones, about 86% seen once. This TCR was sampled from a man aged 25-45 years with active or convalescent COVID-19. Sample: peripheral blood.

The CDR3 spells CATSGVAKSTDTQYF. Here the CDR3 DNA reads TGTGCCACCAGTGGGGTAGCGAAGAGCACAGATACGCAGTATTTT. This chain uses TRBV24-1 with TRBJ2-3; D is perhaps TRBD2 (5 bases). V was trimmed by 5 bases and J by 0 bases, leaving 11 bases between them. Germline CDR1 KGHDR, CDR2 SFDVKD. The length of the CDR3 is 15 residues.